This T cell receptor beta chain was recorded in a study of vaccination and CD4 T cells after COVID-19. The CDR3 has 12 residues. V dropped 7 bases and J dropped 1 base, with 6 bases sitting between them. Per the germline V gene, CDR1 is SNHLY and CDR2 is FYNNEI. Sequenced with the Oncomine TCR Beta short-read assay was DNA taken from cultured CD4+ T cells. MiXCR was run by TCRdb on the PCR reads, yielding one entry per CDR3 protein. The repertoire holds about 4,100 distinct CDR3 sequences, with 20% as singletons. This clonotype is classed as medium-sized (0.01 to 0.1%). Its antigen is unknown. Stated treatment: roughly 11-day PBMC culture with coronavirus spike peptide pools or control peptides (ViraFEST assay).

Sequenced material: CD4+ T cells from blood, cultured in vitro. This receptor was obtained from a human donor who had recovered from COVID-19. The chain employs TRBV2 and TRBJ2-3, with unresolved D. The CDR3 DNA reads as TGTGCCAGCAATGTGGGCACAGATACGCAGTATTTT. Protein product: CASNVGTDTQYF.